These 15 T cell receptor beta chains were all obtained from the same sample, sequenced in a study of OX40 agonist ivuxolimab in advanced cancers. Assay used: immunoSEQ multiplex PCR; TCRdb lists only in-frame clones, some missing. Of about 46,000 clones listed, about 89% are singletons. This specimen consisted of CD4+ or CD8+ T cells sorted from blood, obtained in a trial of the OX40 agonist ivuxolimab. These receptors were obtained from an adult with an advanced solid tumor such as melanoma, head and neck, liver or kidney cancer.

The V gene is TRBV7-9, the J gene TRBJ2-1, with TRBD2 matching 9 bases. With V trimmed by 2 bases and J by 8 bases, 7 bases remained unmatched. The CDR3 is 15 residues long. Per the germline V gene, CDR1 is SEHNR and CDR2 is FQNEAQ (reference sequence). Here the CDR3 reads CASSLPGGRAHEQFF. The CDR3 DNA follows: TGTGCCAGCAGCTTACCCGGCGGGAGGGCCCATGAGCAGTTCTTC.

This chain uses TRBV11-2 with TRBJ2-2; no clear D gene. V gave up 0 bases and J gave up 2 bases, with 1 base separating them. This CDR3 is 13 amino acids long. CDR1 SGHAT and CDR2 FQNNGV come from the germline V gene. CDR3 in DNA: TGTGCCAGCAGCTTAGACAACACCGGGGAGCTGTTTTTT. Protein product: CASSLDNTGELFF.

The J gene is TRBJ2-7, the V gene TRBV4-1; 11 nucleotides align to TRBD2. The length of the CDR3 is 15 residues. The ends lost 3 bases at V and 0 bases at J; junction bases unmatched: 1. Germline V gene sequence: CDR1 MGHRA, CDR2 YSYEKL. The CDR3 region has the DNA TGCGCCAGCAGCCAGGGACTAGCGGACTCCTACGAGCAGTACTTC. Encoded protein: CASSQGLADSYEQYF.

The gene calls are TRBV27 and TRBJ2-5; 10 bases agree with TRBD2. Trimming took 2 bases from V and 4 from J; bases not matched to a gene: 4. The CDR3 extends over 15 amino acids. CDR1 and CDR2 from the germline V gene are MNHEY and SMNVEV (reference sequence). The DNA of the CDR3 is TGTGCCAGCAGTTTAACGACTAGCGGGCTAGAGACCCAGTACTTC. Its translation: CASSLTTSGLETQYF.

J is TRBJ2-7 and V is TRBV4-3; D may be TRBD1 or TRBD2 (5 bases each). Germline loops: CDR1 LGHNA, CDR2 YSLEER. This CDR3 region has 16 residues. The ends were cut back, 0 bases at V and 2 bases at J, with 14 bases in the middle. DNA of the CDR3: TGCGCCAGCAGCCAAGAGGGGGTTGGCGGTGCCTACGAGCAGTACTTC. Encoded protein: CASSQEGVGGAYEQYF.

The V gene is TRBV7-3, the J gene TRBJ2-3; no clear D. The germline CDR1 and CDR2 sequences are SGHTA and FQGTGA. This CDR3 contains 16 residues. Trimming removed 5 bases at V and 4 bases at J, with 19 bases between. CDR3 protein: CASSRPGWQHADTQYF. CDR3 coding DNA: TGTGCCAGCAGCCGACCCGGATGGCAGCACGCAGATACGCAGTATTTT.

The chain carries TRBV6-5 and TRBJ1-2; perhaps TRBD1 as D (5 bases). V was cut by 0 bases and J by 4 bases, with 15 bases left in between. This CDR3 has 16 residues. Germline lookup yields CDR1 MNHEY and CDR2 SVGAGI. The CDR3 region is CASSYSRGAHSYGYTF. CDR3 coding DNA: TGTGCCAGCAGTTACTCGAGGGGAGCCCATAGCTATGGCTACACCTTC.

In DNA form, the CDR3 reads TGTGCCAGCAGTTCGGACTTGTCCTACGAGCAGTACTTC. Translating it yields CASSSDLSYEQYF. The genes are TRBV6-6 and TRBJ2-7; D is possibly TRBD2 (5 bases). CDR1 is MNHNY, CDR2 SVGAGI, per germline (reference sequence). Trimming pared 4 bases from V and 1 base from J, leaving 8 bases between. This CDR3 contains 13 residues.

The V gene is TRBV7-8, the J gene TRBJ2-5, with TRBD2 identical over 7 bases. J was trimmed by 4 bases and V by 4 bases; bases with no gene match: 15. The CDR3 spans 17 residues. CDR1 is SGHVS, CDR2 FQNEAQ, per germline. The CDR3 sequence: CASSSTLVWWEGETQYF. The CDR3, as DNA: TGTGCCAGCAGCTCTACTTTAGTATGGTGGGAGGGAGAGACCCAGTACTTC.

The V call is TRBV4-1, the J call TRBJ1-3; D not certain. Germline V gives CDR1 MGHRA, CDR2 YSYEKL. Trimming cost V 1 base and J 1 base, with 11 bases left between them. The CDR3 sequence is 16 residues long. The CDR3 sequence: CASSQGDGLSGNTIYF. The CDR3 DNA is TGCGCCAGCAGCCAAGGAGACGGATTATCTGGAAACACCATATATTTT.

The chain has TRBV9 and TRBJ2-7, with 10 bases fitting TRBD1. Germline V gene sequence: CDR1 SGDLS, CDR2 YYNGEE. The CDR3 loop spans 15 amino acids. V trimming: 5 bases; J trimming: 2 bases; junction bases outside the gene matches: 7. CDR3 in amino acids: CASSASGTGAYEQYF. The CDR3 nucleotides read TGTGCCAGCAGTGCCAGCGGGACAGGGGCCTACGAGCAGTACTTC.

The V and J genes are TRBV4-3 and TRBJ1-1; no clear D gene. The length of the CDR3 is 15 residues. V shed 4 bases and J shed 0 bases, with 12 bases lying between them. Germline CDR1 and CDR2: LGHNA and YSLEER. The CDR3 protein is CASSPGRVMNTEAFF. Written as DNA, the CDR3 is TGCGCCAGCAGCCCGGGGAGAGTCATGAACACTGAAGCTTTCTTT.

The chain recombines TRBV5-1 with TRBJ1-5; D is possibly TRBD1 (5 bases). Germline V lookup: CDR1 SGHRS, CDR2 YFSETQ. Trimming left V 1 base short and J 4 bases short, with 12 bases between. The CDR3 contains 15 residues. The CDR3 DNA reads TGCGCCAGCAGCTTGTTGGGGGGTGGAAATCAGCCCCAGCATTTT. As protein: CASSLLGGGNQPQHF. Variable domain in full (rest from reference TRBV5-1 and TRBJ1-5): KAGVTQTPRYLIKTRGQQVTLSCSPISGHRSVSWYQQTPGQGLQFLFEYFSETQRNKGNFPGRFSGRQFSNSRSEMNVSTLELGDSALYLCASSLLGGGNQPQHFGDGTRLSIL.

The J gene is TRBJ1-2, the V gene TRBV4-3, with a weak D call TRBD1 (5 bases). Germline assignment: CDR1 LGHNA and CDR2 YSLEER. The CDR3 has 17 amino acids. V gave up 0 bases and J gave up 5 bases, with 19 bases separating them. CDR3 nucleotide sequence: TGCGCCAGCAGCCAAGATTTTAAGGGCAGGGAGGTTTATGGCTACACCTTC. Its protein product is CASSQDFKGREVYGYTF.

The genes are TRBV27 and TRBJ2-1; D tentatively reads TRBD1 or TRBD2 (5 bases each). The length of the CDR3 is 15 residues. V was pared by 3 bases and J by 2 bases, with 11 bases between. Germline lookup yields CDR1 MNHEY and CDR2 SMNVEV (reference sequence). The CDR3 is CASSLGTHTYNEQFF. The DNA for the CDR3 is TGTGCCAGCAGTTTGGGGACCCATACCTACAATGAGCAGTTCTTC.